This TCR beta chain comes out of a study of blood T cells in healthy people across ages. A remark on this clonotype: The target antigen is unknown.

For the second PCR, which ran for about 7 to 11 cycles, a sample-barcoded 5' primer and a J-beta primer mix were used. TCRdb analysed the 5' RACE reads with MiXCR anew, one entry per CDR3 protein. The sample includes fewer than 900,000 distinct CDR3 sequences, more than 40% of them seen just once. Germline trimming cut 5 bases from V and 10 bases from J; bases unmatched to any gene: 17. Germline CDR1 is SGHVS and CDR2 is FNYEAQ. This CDR3 contains 16 residues. General study points: Greater diversity and more naive CD4+ cells were seen in long-lived donors than in aged donors. Unsorted PBMCs ruled out conclusive naive versus antigen-experienced comparison.

The sample taken for sequencing was blood. The chain couples TRBV7-6 to TRBJ2-3; TRBD2 matches 8 bases. The TCR originated in a woman aged 60 to 75 in good health. The CDR3 bases are TGTGCCAGCAGCAAACCGGCGGGAGGCCCCAGTCCTGCGCAGTATTTT. Translated, it gives CASSKPAGGPSPAQYF.